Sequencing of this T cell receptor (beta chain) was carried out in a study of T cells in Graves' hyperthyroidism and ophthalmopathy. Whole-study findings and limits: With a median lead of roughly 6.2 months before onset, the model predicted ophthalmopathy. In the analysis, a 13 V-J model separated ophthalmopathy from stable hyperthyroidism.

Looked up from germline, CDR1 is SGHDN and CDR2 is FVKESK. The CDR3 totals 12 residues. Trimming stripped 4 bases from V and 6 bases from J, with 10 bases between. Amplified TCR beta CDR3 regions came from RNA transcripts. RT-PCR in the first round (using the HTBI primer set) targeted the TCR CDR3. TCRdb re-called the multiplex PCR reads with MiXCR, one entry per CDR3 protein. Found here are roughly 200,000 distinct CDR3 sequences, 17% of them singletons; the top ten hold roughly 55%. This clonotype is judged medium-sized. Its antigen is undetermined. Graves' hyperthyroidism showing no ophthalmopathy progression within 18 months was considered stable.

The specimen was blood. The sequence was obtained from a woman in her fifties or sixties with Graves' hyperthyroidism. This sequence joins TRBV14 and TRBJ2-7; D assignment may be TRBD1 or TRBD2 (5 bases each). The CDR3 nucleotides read TGTGCCAGCAGCCGGGACCGCGTCGAGCAGTACTTC. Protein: CASSRDRVEQYF.